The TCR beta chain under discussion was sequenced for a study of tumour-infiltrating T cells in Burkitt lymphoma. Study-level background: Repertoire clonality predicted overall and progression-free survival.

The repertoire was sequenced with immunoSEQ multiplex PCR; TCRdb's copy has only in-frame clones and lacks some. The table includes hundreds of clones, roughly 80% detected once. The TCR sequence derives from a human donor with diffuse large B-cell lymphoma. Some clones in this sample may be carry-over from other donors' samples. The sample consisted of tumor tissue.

CDR3 sequence reads: CASSVTRFSAAYEQYF. CDR3 bases: TGTGCCAGCAGCGTAACTCGGTTTTCTGCAGCCTACGAGCAGTACTTC. The chain employs TRBV9 and TRBJ2-7; no clear D. The CDR3 runs to 16 residues. CDR1 and CDR2 (germline): SGDLS, YYNGEE. V gave up 1 base and J gave up 2 bases, with 16 bases separating them. The whole variable domain, remainder taken from reference TRBV9 and TRBJ2-7, is DSGVTQTPKHLITATGQRVTLRCSPRSGDLSVYWYQQSLDQGLQFLIQYYNGEERAKGNILERFSAQQFPDLHSELNLSSLELGDSALYFCASSVTRFSAAYEQYFGPGTRLTVT.